This TCR beta chain was documented in a study of CD8+CD57+ T cells in acquired aplastic anemia. About the study: Sorted CD4+ and CD8+ cell DNA averaged around 3.5 ug.

It was patients with CD8+CD57+ cell expansion by flow cytometry who were chosen for sequencing. With no exception, the patients had severe acquired aplastic anemia. Study-wide points: Patients and controls shared under 35 CD8+ CDR3 sequences, which appeared highly expressed in patients and within their immunodominant clones.

This clonotype has just a few counts. The antigen remains unidentified. Using genomic DNA as the template, TCR beta VDJ and CDR3 profiling was carried out. TCRdb redid the calling of the reads with MiXCR, one entry per CDR3 protein. The table lists hundreds of thousands of distinct CDR3 sequences, around a third of them singletons. The sample consisted of sorted CD4+, CD8+, or CD8+CD57+ T cells (not recorded which) from PBMCs. This TCR came from a human donor with aplastic anemia.

The CDR3 protein is CASSISRLAGGQETQYF. In nucleotides, the CDR3 is TGTGCCAGTAGTATCAGCCGACTAGCGGGAGGTCAAGAGACCCAGTACTTC. V is TRBV19 and J is TRBJ2-5, with 13 positions matching TRBD2. Germline-derived CDR1 and CDR2 are LNHDA and SQIVND (reference sequence). This CDR3 has 17 amino acids. V trimming: 3 bases; J trimming: 2 bases; junction bases outside the gene matches: 6.